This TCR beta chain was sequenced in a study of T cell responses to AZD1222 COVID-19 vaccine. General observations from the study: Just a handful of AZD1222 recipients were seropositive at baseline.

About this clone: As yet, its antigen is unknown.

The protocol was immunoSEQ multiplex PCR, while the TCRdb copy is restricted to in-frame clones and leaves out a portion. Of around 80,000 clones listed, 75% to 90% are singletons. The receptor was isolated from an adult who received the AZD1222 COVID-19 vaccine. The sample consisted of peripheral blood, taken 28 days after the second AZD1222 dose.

CDR3 in amino acids: CASSEGLADSTDTQYF. The CDR3 bases are TGTGCCAGCAGCGAGGGACTAGCGGACTCCACAGATACGCAGTATTTT. V usage is TRBV9 and J usage is TRBJ2-3, with TRBD2 identical over 11 bases. The V and J ends lost 3 bases and 2 bases, in that order; junction bases with no gene match: 5. The CDR3 runs 16 residues. Germline-derived CDR1 and CDR2 are SGDLS and YYNGEE. The whole variable domain, remainder taken from reference TRBV9 and TRBJ2-3, is DSGVTQTPKHLITATGQRVTLRCSPRSGDLSVYWYQQSLDQGLQFLIQYYNGEERAKGNILERFSAQQFPDLHSELNLSSLELGDSALYFCASSEGLADSTDTQYFGPGTRLTVL.